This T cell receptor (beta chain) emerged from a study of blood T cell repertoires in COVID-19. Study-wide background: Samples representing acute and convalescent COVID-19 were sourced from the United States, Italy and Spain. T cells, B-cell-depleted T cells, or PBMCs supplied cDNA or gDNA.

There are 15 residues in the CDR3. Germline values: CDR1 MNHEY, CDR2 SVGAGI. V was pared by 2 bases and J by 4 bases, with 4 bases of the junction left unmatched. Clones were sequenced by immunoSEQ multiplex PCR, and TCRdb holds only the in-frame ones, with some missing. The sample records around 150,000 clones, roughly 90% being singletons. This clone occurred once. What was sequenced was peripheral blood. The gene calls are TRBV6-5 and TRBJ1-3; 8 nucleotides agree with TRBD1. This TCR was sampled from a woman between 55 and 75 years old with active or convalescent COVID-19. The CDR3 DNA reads TGTGCCAGCAGTTACGCCAGGGGGCTCGGAAACACCATATATTTT. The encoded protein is CASSYARGLGNTIYF.